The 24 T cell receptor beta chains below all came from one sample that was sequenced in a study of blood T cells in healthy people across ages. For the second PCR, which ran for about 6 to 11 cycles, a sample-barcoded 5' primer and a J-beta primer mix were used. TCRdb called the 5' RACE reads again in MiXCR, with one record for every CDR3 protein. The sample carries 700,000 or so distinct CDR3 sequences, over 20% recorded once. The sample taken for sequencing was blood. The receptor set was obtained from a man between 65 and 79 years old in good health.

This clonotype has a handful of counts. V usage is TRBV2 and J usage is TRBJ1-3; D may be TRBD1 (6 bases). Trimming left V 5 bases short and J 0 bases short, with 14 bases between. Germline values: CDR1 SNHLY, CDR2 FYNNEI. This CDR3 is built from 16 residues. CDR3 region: CASSPDRPSSGNTIYF. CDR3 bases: TGTGCCAGCAGTCCTGACAGGCCGAGCTCTGGAAACACCATATATTTT.

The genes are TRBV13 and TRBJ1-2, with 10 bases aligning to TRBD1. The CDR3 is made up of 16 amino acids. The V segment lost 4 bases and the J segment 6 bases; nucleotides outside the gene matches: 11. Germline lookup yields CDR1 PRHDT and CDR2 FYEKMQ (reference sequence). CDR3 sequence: CASSSSDRGQPNGYTF. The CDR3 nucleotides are TGTGCCAGCAGCTCATCAGACAGGGGGCAACCCAATGGCTACACCTTC.

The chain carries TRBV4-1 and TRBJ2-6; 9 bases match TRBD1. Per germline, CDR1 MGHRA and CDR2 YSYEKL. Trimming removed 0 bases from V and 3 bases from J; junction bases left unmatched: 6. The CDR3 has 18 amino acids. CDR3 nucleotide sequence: TGCGCCAGCAGCCAAGAAAACAGGGGGCAGTATGGGGCCAACGTCCTGACTTTC. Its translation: CASSQENRGQYGANVLTF.

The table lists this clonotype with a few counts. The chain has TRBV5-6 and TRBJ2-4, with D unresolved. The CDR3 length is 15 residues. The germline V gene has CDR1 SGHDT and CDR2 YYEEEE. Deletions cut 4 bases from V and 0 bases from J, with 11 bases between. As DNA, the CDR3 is TGTGCCAGCAGCCCTGGATTGCAAGCCAAAAACATTCAGTACTTC. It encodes CASSPGLQAKNIQYF.

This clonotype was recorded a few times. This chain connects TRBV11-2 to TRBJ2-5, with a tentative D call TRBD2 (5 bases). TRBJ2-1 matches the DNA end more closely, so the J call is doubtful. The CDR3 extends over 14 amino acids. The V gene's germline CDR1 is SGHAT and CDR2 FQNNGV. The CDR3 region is CASSLDFASDEQFF. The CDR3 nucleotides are TGTGCCAGCAGCTTGGACTTCGCCTCCGATGAGCAGTTCTTC.

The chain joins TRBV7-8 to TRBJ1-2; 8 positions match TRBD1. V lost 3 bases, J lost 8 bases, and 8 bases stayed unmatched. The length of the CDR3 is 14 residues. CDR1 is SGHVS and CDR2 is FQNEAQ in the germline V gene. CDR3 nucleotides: TGTGCCAGCAGCTTTAACCAGGGGGCGCGGGGCTACACCTTC. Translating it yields CASSFNQGARGYTF.

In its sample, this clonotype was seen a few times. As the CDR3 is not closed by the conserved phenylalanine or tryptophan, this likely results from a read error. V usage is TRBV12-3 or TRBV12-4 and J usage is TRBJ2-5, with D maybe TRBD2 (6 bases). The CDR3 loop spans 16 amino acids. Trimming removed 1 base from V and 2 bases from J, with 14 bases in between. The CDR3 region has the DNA TGTGCCAGCAGTTTAGGTGGAGTAGCGGAACAAGAGACCCAGTACCTC. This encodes CASSLGGVAEQETQYL.

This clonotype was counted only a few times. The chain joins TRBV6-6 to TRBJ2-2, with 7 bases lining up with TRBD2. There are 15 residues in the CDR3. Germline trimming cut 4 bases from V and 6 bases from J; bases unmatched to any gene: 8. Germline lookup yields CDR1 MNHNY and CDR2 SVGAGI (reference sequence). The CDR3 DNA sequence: TGTGCCAGCAGTTGCTCTCCAGCGGGGCCCGGGGAGCTGTTTTTT. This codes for CASSCSPAGPGELFF.

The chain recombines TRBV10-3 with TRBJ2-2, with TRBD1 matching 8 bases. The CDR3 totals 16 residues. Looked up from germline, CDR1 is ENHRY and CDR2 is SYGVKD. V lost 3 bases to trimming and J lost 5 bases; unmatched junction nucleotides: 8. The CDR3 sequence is CAISDSGQGGTGELFF. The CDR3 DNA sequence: TGTGCCATCAGTGATTCAGGACAGGGAGGTACCGGGGAGCTGTTTTTT.

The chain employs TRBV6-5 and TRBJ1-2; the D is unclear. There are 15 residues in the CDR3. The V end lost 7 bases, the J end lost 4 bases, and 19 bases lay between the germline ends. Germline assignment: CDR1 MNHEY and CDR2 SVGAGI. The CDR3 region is CASKKPGTLGYGYTF. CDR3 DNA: TGTGCCAGCAAAAAGCCGGGAACCCTAGGCTATGGCTACACCTTC.

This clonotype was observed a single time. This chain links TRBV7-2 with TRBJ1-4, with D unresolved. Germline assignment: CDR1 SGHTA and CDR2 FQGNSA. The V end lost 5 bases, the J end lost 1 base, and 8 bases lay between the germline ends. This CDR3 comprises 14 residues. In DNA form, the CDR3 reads TGTGCCAGCAGCCCCCTGGTAACTAATGAAAAACTGTTTTTT. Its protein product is CASSPLVTNEKLFF.

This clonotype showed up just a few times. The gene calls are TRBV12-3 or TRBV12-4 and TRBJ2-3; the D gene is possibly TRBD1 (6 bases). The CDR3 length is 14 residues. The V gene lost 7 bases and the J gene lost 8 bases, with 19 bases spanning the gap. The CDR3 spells CASIEHPSRGTQYF. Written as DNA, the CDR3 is TGTGCCAGCATTGAACACCCAAGCAGGGGTACGCAGTATTTT.

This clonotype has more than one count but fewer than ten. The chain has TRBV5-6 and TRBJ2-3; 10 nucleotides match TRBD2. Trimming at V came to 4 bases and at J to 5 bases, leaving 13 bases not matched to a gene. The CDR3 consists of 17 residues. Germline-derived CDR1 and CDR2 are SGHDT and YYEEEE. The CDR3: CASSTQVASGSVDTQYF. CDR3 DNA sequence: TGTGCCAGCAGCACCCAGGTGGCTAGCGGGAGCGTAGATACGCAGTATTTT. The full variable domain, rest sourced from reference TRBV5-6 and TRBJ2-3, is DAGVTQSPTHLIKTRGQQVTLRCSPKSGHDTVSWYQQALGQGPQFIFQYYEEEERQRGNFPDRFSGHQFPNYSSELNVNALLLGDSALYLCASSTQVASGSVDTQYFGPGTRLTVL.

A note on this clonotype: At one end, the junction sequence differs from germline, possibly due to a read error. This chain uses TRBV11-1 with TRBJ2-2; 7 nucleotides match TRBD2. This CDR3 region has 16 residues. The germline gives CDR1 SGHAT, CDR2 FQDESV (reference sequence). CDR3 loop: CASSWDYRTVPEEPFF. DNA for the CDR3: TGTGCCAGCAGCTGGGACTACAGAACTGTACCGGAGGAGCCGTTTTTT.

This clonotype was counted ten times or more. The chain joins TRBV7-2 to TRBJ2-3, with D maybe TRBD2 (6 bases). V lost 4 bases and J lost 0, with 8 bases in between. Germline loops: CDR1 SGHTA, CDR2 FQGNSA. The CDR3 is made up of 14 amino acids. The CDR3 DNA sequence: TGTGCCAGCAGCTCGGGGGTCAGCACAGATACGCAGTATTTT. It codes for CASSSGVSTDTQYF.

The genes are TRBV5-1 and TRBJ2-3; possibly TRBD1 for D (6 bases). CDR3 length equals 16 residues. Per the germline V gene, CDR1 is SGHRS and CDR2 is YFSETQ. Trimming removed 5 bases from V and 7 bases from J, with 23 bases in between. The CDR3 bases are TGCGCCAGCAGAACCCTACAGGGAAGGGGCCGGAATACGCAGTATTTT. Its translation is CASRTLQGRGRNTQYF.

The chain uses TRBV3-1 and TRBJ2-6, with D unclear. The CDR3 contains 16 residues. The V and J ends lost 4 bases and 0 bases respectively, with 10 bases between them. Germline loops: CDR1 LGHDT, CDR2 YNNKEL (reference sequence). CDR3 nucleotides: TGTGCCAGCAGCCTCTCCTGGAGCTCTGGGGCCAACGTCCTGACTTTC. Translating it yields CASSLSWSSGANVLTF.

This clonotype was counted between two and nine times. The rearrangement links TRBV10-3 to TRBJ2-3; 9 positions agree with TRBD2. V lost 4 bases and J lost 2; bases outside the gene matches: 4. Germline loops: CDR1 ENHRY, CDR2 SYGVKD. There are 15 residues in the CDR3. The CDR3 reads CAISVIAGATDTQYF. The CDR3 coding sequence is TGTGCCATCAGTGTGATAGCGGGGGCCACAGATACGCAGTATTTT.

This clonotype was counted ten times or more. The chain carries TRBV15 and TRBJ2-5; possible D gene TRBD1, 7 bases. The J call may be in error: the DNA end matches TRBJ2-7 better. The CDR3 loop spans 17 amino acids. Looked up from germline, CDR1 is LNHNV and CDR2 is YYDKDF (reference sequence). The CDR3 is CATSRDFGRGVQYEQYV. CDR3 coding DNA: TGTGCCACCAGCAGAGATTTTGGCAGGGGGGTACAGTACGAGCAGTACGTC.

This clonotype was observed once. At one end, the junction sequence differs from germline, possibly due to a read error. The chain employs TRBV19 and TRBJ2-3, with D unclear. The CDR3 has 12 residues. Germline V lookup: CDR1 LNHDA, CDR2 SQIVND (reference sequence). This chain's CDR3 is CASKADTDTQYF. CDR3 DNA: TGTGCCAGTAAGGCAGACACAGATACGCAGTATTTC. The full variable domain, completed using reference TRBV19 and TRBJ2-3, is DGGITQSPKYLFRKEGQNVTLSCEQNLNHDAMYWYRQDPGQGLRLIYYSQIVNDFQKGDIAEGYSVSREKKESFPLTVTSAQKNPTAFYLCASKADTDTQYFGPGTRLTVL.

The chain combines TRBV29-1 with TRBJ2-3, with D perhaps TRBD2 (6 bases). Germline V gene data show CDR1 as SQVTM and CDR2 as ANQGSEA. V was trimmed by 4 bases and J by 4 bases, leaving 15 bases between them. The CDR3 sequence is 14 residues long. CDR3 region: CSVAVGGNSDTQYF. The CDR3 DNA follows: TGCAGCGTTGCTGTCGGCGGGAACTCAGATACGCAGTATTTT.

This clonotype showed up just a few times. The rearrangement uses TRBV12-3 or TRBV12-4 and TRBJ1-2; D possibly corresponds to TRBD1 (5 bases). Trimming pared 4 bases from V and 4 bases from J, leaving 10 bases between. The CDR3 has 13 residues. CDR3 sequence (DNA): TGTGCCAGCAGTTACAGGATAACCTATGGCTACACCTTC. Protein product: CASSYRITYGYTF.

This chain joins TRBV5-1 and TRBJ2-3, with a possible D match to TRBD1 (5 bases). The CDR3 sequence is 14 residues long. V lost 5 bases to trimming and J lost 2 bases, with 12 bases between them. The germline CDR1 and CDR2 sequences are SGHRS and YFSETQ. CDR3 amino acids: CASSLGHDTDTQYF. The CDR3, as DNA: TGCGCCAGCAGTCTTGGACACGACACAGATACGCAGTATTTT.

The DNA for the CDR3 is TGTGCCAGCAGCCAAGAGGTAGCGGGGGGGCTTAACTACAATGAGCAGTTCTTC. Translating gives CASSQEVAGGLNYNEQFF. The chain is built from TRBV4-2 and TRBJ2-1, with TRBD2 matching 11 bases. Germline CDR1 is LGHNA and CDR2 is YNFKEQ. V lost 0 bases and J lost 3; bases outside the gene matches: 7. CDR3 length: 18 residues.